This T cell receptor beta chain was captured by sequencing in a study of metastatic and nonmetastatic thyroid tumors. Study results and limitations: The study reportedly found significantly higher TCR beta diversity in malignant thyroid tumors than benign nodules, in blood and tumor.

The table lists this clone with many counts. Its antigen is undetermined. Ahead of thyroid surgery, no patient had received treatment of any kind. Source study methods: Variation in CDR3 across clinicopathological groups served as the basis for constructing a distant-metastasis classifier in papillary thyroid cancer. TCRdb ran MiXCR on the PCR reads. The V and J calls follow TCRdb's processing rather than the paper's. Altogether fewer than 15,000 clones are present, approximately 22% being singletons, with the ten largest covering roughly 3.9%. This CDR3 region has 15 residues. The V end was cut by 2 bases, the J end by 1 base, with 10 bases between. CDR1 LGHNA and CDR2 YNFKEQ come from the germline V gene.

This receptor was obtained from a female donor with papillary thyroid cancer or a benign thyroid nodule (not recorded which). Some clones in this sample may be carry-over from other donors' samples. Sequencing input: blood. The V gene is TRBV4-2, the J gene TRBJ2-3, with D perhaps matching TRBD1 or TRBD2 (5 bases each). The DNA for the CDR3 is TGTGCCAGCAGCCAATCCGGGACGGGCACAGATACGCAGTATTTT. Its protein is CASSQSGTGTDTQYF.